The entry below describes one TCR beta chain. No antigen is known for it. This entry belongs to a study of T cell responses to AZD1222 COVID-19 vaccine. CDR1 LGHDT and CDR2 YNNKEL come from the germline V gene (reference sequence). The CDR3 length is 15 residues. V lost 3 bases, J lost 4 bases, and 13 bases lay in between. Overall study results and limits: Donors skewed white British and female; clonal diversity was possibly underestimated.

Libraries were prepared by immunoSEQ multiplex PCR; TCRdb keeps only in-frame clonotypes and omits some of them. The profile covers about 160,000 clones, with about 91% appearing a single time and less than 1.3% taken by the ten largest. This specimen was peripheral blood, taken 28 days after the second AZD1222 dose. This chain links TRBV3-1 (or the pseudogene TRBV3-2) with TRBJ2-1, with D possibly TRBD1 on 6 matching bases. This TCR came from an adult who received the AZD1222 COVID-19 vaccine. Here the CDR3 DNA reads TGTGCCAGCAGCCAGCCCACAGGGAATTACAATGAGCAGTTCTTC. Translating gives CASSQPTGNYNEQFF.